The source of this T cell receptor (beta chain) is a study of regulatory T cells in long-lasting Graves disease. Study conclusions and caveats: Repertoires from persistent disease leaned toward TRBV28, TRBJ1-2 and TRBJ2-5.

Building the TCR beta libraries relied on iRepertoire HTBI primers, and CDR3 regions underwent Arm-PCR. TCRdb re-called the multiplex PCR reads with MiXCR, one entry per CDR3 protein. The sample carries hundreds of thousands of distinct CDR3 sequences, roughly 15% recorded once. CDR1 is SQVTM and CDR2 is ANQGSEA in the germline V gene. The CDR3 contains 13 residues. V lost 5 bases, J lost 5 bases, and 13 bases lay in between. This clonotype was picked up many times. Antigen: not known. Time point of the sample: newly diagnosed GD, antithyroid drugs for less than 3 months. RNA extracted from PBMCs served as the sequencing template. Those enrolled as patients came out of an endocrinology department in Xi'an, China. This same sample was also part of a study on T cells in Graves' hyperthyroidism and ophthalmopathy. That report notes: Hyperthyroidism patients were newly diagnosed, had disease duration under 2 months, and were aged 18 to 65 years. Reasons for excluding patients were uncontrolled infection, other autoimmune disease, pregnancy or lactation.

The rearrangement links TRBV29-1 to TRBJ1-5; D gene uncertain. The specimen comprised peripheral blood mononuclear cells (PBMCs), sampled at new diagnosis, from a patient treated with antithyroid drugs. The origin of this receptor is a woman in her thirties with Graves disease. The CDR3: CSVRQAIDQPQHF. The CDR3 bases are TGCAGCGTTCGTCAGGCGATTGATCAGCCCCAGCATTTT.